This TCR beta chain appears in the sequencing data of a study of regulatory T cells in long-lasting Graves disease. General observations from the study: Favoring TRBV28, TRBJ1-2 and TRBJ2-5 was a feature seen in persistent disease. TCR diversity was lower in persistent Graves' patients (versus newly diagnosed ones). Persistent patients had a count of shared public clonotypes (approximately 2,800) that exceeded that of new patients (966).

CDR1 is MNHEY, CDR2 SMNVEV, per germline (reference sequence). This CDR3 is built from 12 residues. V trimming: 5 bases; J trimming: 11 bases; junction bases outside the gene matches: 7. Documented time point: newly diagnosed GD, antithyroid drugs for less than 3 months. PBMCs were the source of the RNA used for TCR sequencing. Many counts were recorded for this clonotype. The target antigen is unknown. Combining iRepertoire HTBI primers with Arm-PCR of CDR3 regions, the authors built TCR beta libraries. TCRdb reprocessed the multiplex PCR reads with MiXCR, giving one entry per CDR3 protein. The repertoire holds 360,000 or so distinct CDR3 sequences, with around 15% as singletons. This sample also appeared in a second study, on T cells in Graves' hyperthyroidism and ophthalmopathy. That paper notes: Newly diagnosed patients aged 18 to 65 had hyperthyroidism of under 2 months' duration.

This clonotype was obtained from a woman under 30 with Graves disease. The J gene is TRBJ2-5, the V gene TRBV27; TRBD1 matches at 8 bases. Source: peripheral blood mononuclear cells (PBMCs), taken at new diagnosis, from a patient treated with antithyroid drugs. The CDR3 DNA follows: TGTGCCAGCAGTGAATCCCGGGACAGGCAGTACTTC. It is translated as CASSESRDRQYF.